Listed here are 28 T cell receptor beta chains from one sample, sequenced in a study of T-cell reconstitution after alpha-beta-depleted transplantation in children. Unique molecular identifiers were used to barcode this TCRbeta library. TCRdb re-called the PCR reads with MiXCR, one entry per CDR3 protein. The data hold 450,000 to 600,000 distinct CDR3 sequences, with 15% to 20% observed a single time. The starting material was PBMCs from the stem cell graft donor, obtained from the stem cell graft. Receptors were obtained from a human donor who donated a stem cell graft to a child with acute lymphoblastic leukemia.

J is TRBJ1-5 and V is TRBV10-3, with unresolved D. Per germline, CDR1 ENHRY and CDR2 SYGVKD. This CDR3 is 13 amino acids long. Trimming removed 2 bases from V and 1 base from J, with 3 bases in between. DNA of the CDR3: TGTGCCATCAGTGAGCTAAGCAATCAGCCCCAGCATTTT. This translates into CAISELSNQPQHF.

This clonotype was observed a handful of times. V is TRBV7-3 and J is TRBJ2-3, with 7 positions matching TRBD2. Germline V lookup: CDR1 SGHTA, CDR2 FQGTGA. Losses at the gene ends were 1 base for V and 2 bases for J; bases not matched to a gene: 3. The CDR3 covers 15 residues. CDR3 bases: TGTGCCAGCAGCTTAAGCGGGACTACCACAGATACGCAGTATTTT. This gives the protein CASSLSGTTTDTQYF.

This clonotype showed up just a few times. The chain uses TRBV5-6 and TRBJ2-7, with TRBD2 matching over 8 bases. V trimming: 1 base; J trimming: 13 bases; junction bases outside the gene matches: 4. CDR3 length: 11 amino acids. The V gene's germline CDR1 is SGHDT and CDR2 YYEEEE. Written as DNA, the CDR3 is TGTGCCAGCAGCTTGCTCGGACTAGCCTACTTC. As protein: CASSLLGLAYF.

This clonotype came up a few times. The V and J genes are TRBV6-5 and TRBJ1-6; a weak D match, TRBD1 (6 bases). The germline CDR1 and CDR2 sequences are MNHEY and SVGAGI. V lost 0 bases, J lost 8 bases, and 17 bases lay in between. The CDR3 contains 17 residues. The CDR3 loop is CASSYSTGTRLDSPLHF. For the CDR3, the DNA is TGTGCCAGCAGTTACTCGACGGGGACAAGATTGGATTCACCCCTCCACTTT.

This clonotype occurred a few times. This sequence joins TRBV25-1 and TRBJ2-1, with 7 positions matching TRBD2. Germline trimming cut 0 bases from V and 5 bases from J; bases unmatched to any gene: 13. The CDR3 consists of 18 residues. The germline CDR1 and CDR2 sequences are MGHDK and SYGVNS. In DNA, the CDR3 is TGTGCCAGCAGTGAATATAGCCCCGGACTAGGAGGTGACAATGAGCAGTTCTTC. Its protein product is CASSEYSPGLGGDNEQFF.

The rearrangement links TRBV5-4 to TRBJ2-5; D may match TRBD1 or TRBD2 (5 bases each). This CDR3 is built from 13 residues. Deletions cut 2 bases from V and 5 bases from J, with 10 bases between. Germline V lookup: CDR1 SGHNT, CDR2 YYREEE (reference sequence). The CDR3 spells CASSFGDGETQYF. The CDR3 DNA reads as TGTGCCAGCAGCTTCGGGGACGGGGAGACCCAGTACTTC.

This clonotype was found a few times. This chain uses TRBV4-1 with TRBJ2-1; D ambiguous. The V end was cut by 1 base, the J end by 6 bases, with 7 bases between. The CDR3 extends over 13 amino acids. Germline V CDR1 and CDR2: MGHRA, YSYEKL. The CDR3 DNA reads TGCGCCAGCAGCCAAGTCGGTAGCAATGAGCAGTTCTTC. Translated, it gives CASSQVGSNEQFF.

The chain combines TRBV7-6 with TRBJ2-3, with 9 bases matching TRBD2. CDR1 is SGHVS, CDR2 FNYEAQ, per germline. Trimming removed 7 bases from V and 6 bases from J; junction bases left unmatched: 8. This CDR3 contains 14 residues. CDR3 sequence: CASTLAGGPDTQYF. Here the CDR3 DNA reads TGTGCCAGCACCCTTGCGGGAGGGCCTGATACGCAGTATTTT. Complete variable domain (other parts from reference TRBV7-6 and TRBJ2-3): GAGVSQSPRYKVTKRGQDVALRCDPISGHVSLYWYRQALGQGPEFLTYFNYEAQQDKSGLPNDRFSAERPEGSISTLTIQRTEQRDSAMYRCASTLAGGPDTQYFGPGTRLTVL.

This clonotype turned up a few times. CDR3 protein: CASSLADWIRNTGELFF. The CDR3 bases are TGCGCCAGCAGCTTGGCCGACTGGATACGGAACACCGGGGAGCTGTTTTTT. The chain joins TRBV5-1 to TRBJ2-2; D is unclear. The germline V gene has CDR1 SGHRS and CDR2 YFSETQ. Trimming cost V 0 bases and J 1 base, with 13 bases left between them. The CDR3 spans 17 residues.

The chain employs TRBV7-8 and TRBJ2-3; D not resolved. Trimming stripped 3 bases from V and 2 bases from J, with 9 bases between. Germline lookup yields CDR1 SGHVS and CDR2 FQNEAQ. The CDR3 spans 14 residues. CDR3 sequence (DNA): TGTGCCAGCAGCTTTCCCCAACCCACAGATACGCAGTATTTT. Its protein product is CASSFPQPTDTQYF.

The rearrangement joins TRBV5-1 to TRBJ1-3; perhaps TRBD1 as D (5 bases). The V end lost 1 base, the J end lost 2 bases, and 10 bases lay between the germline ends. CDR1 and CDR2 from the germline V gene are SGHRS and YFSETQ. The CDR3 has 15 amino acids. The CDR3 coding sequence is TGCGCCAGCAGCTTGAGCCGGGACCCTGGAAACACCATATATTTT. Encoded protein: CASSLSRDPGNTIYF.

This clonotype was found a few times. This rearrangement joins TRBV3-1 to TRBJ2-2; D perhaps matches TRBD2 (6 bases). The CDR3 spans 15 residues. Germline V CDR1 and CDR2: LGHDT, YNNKEL (reference sequence). V lost 4 bases to trimming and J lost 1 base, with 10 bases between them. The CDR3 region has the DNA TGTGCCAGCAGCCTTAGACTAGTGAACACCGGGGAGCTGTTTTTT. Its protein product is CASSLRLVNTGELFF.

The chain carries TRBV28 and TRBJ2-1; TRBD2 matches 8 bases. Germline V lookup: CDR1 MDHEN, CDR2 SYDVKM. Losses at the gene ends were 7 bases for V and 8 bases for J; bases not matched to a gene: 10. The CDR3 is made up of 14 amino acids. In nucleotides, the CDR3 is TGTGCCAGCATCATGCGAGCGGGAGACGATGAGCAGTTCTTC. It translates to CASIMRAGDDEQFF. Drawing the rest from reference TRBV28 and TRBJ2-1, the complete variable domain is DVKVTQSSRYLVKRTGEKVFLECVQDMDHENMFWYRQDPGLGLRLIYFSYDVKMKEKGDIPEGYSVSREKKERFSLILESASTNQTSMYLCASIMRAGDDEQFFGPGTRLTVL.

This clonotype was seen a few times. DNA for the CDR3: TGTGCCAGCAGCGTAGCAGGACTAGTTAATTCCGGGGAGCTGTTTTTT. The encoded protein is CASSVAGLVNSGELFF. The V call is TRBV9, the J call TRBJ2-2; 7 positions match TRBD2. This CDR3 contains 16 residues. Losses at the gene ends were 0 bases for V and 6 bases for J; bases not matched to a gene: 8. Germline CDR1 reads SGDLS; CDR2 reads YYNGEE.

This clonotype was recorded at least ten times. The CDR3 nucleotides read TGTGCCAGCAGTTTAGGACAGTATCAGCCCCAGCATTTT. Protein product: CASSLGQYQPQHF. The chain links TRBV12-3 or TRBV12-4 to TRBJ1-5; D might be TRBD1 (5 bases). V lost 1 base to trimming and J lost 5 bases, with 6 bases between them. The CDR3 is 13 amino acids.

In its sample, this clonotype was seen many times. The chain couples TRBV7-9 to TRBJ1-1; the D is unclear. This CDR3 has 12 residues. Germline V gene data show CDR1 as SEHNR and CDR2 as FQNEAQ (reference sequence). V dropped 8 bases and J dropped 0 bases, with 7 bases sitting between them. The CDR3 sequence: CASSILNTEAFF. As DNA, the CDR3 is TGTGCCAGCTCTATCCTGAACACTGAAGCTTTCTTT.

This clonotype has just a few counts. The rearrangement links TRBV7-9 to TRBJ2-1, with D perhaps TRBD1 (6 bases). The V gene lost 3 bases and the J gene lost 2 bases, with 11 bases spanning the gap. The CDR3 totals 15 residues. Germline CDR1 SEHNR, CDR2 FQNEAQ (reference sequence). The CDR3 sequence: CASSFAQGPYNEQFF. In nucleotides, the CDR3 is TGTGCCAGCAGCTTCGCACAGGGTCCCTACAATGAGCAGTTCTTC.

This clonotype was counted a few times. This chain connects TRBV4-1 to TRBJ2-2; TRBD1 aligns across 9 bases. CDR1 is MGHRA, CDR2 YSYEKL, per germline. This CDR3 region has 18 residues. J lost 2 bases, V lost 4 bases, and 11 bases had no gene match. CDR3 nucleotides: TGCGCCAGCAGCCGCTACCCATGGGGACAGGGTAACACCGGGGAGCTGTTTTTT. Its protein product is CASSRYPWGQGNTGELFF.

This clonotype was seen only a few times. V usage is TRBV6-1 and J usage is TRBJ1-2; D gene uncertain. The CDR3 loop spans 12 amino acids. Germline V lookup: CDR1 MNHNS, CDR2 SASEGT. V was shortened by 8 bases and J by 2 bases, with 9 bases between the two germline ends. CDR3: CASLTRNYGYTF. The CDR3 nucleotides read TGTGCCAGCTTGACTAGAAACTATGGCTACACCTTC.

The chain combines TRBV5-6 with TRBJ1-1; D call uncertain. The CDR3 has 15 residues. Germline CDR1 and CDR2: SGHDT and YYEEEE. Trimming stripped 2 bases from V and 1 base from J, with 12 bases between. The CDR3 protein is CASSFLRAGNTEAFF. DNA of the CDR3: TGTGCCAGCAGCTTTTTACGGGCCGGGAACACTGAAGCTTTCTTT.

The gene calls are TRBV18 and TRBJ2-1; 10 bases align to TRBD2. The CDR3 spans 14 residues. J lost 8 bases, V lost 5 bases, and 6 bases had no gene match. Germline CDR1 reads KGHSH; CDR2 reads LQKENI. The CDR3 loop reads CASSRAGGPDEQFF. For the CDR3, the DNA is TGTGCCAGCTCAAGAGCGGGAGGGCCTGATGAGCAGTTCTTC. Looking up the rest from reference TRBV18 and TRBJ2-1 gives the full variable domain: NAGVMQNPRHLVRRRGQEARLRCSPMKGHSHVYWYRQLPEEGLKFMVYLQKENIIDESGMPKERFSAEFPKEGPSILRIQQVVRGDSAAYFCASSRAGGPDEQFFGPGTRLTVL.

This clonotype has only a few counts. The chain recombines TRBV4-1 with TRBJ1-5; no firm D call. V lost 2 bases, J lost 2 bases, and 13 bases lay in between. CDR1 is MGHRA and CDR2 is YSYEKL in the germline V gene. The CDR3 length is 16 residues. CDR3: CASSQHGVTGNQPQHF. The CDR3 nucleotides are TGCGCCAGCAGCCAACATGGGGTTACGGGCAATCAGCCCCAGCATTTT.

This clonotype was observed a few times. The CDR3 DNA reads as TGCAGTGCTGGAGGACTGACAGGGGGCCATGGCTACACCTTC. Its translation: CSAGGLTGGHGYTF. The genes are TRBV20-1 and TRBJ1-2, with 10 bases matching TRBD1. CDR1 and CDR2 from the germline V gene are DFQATT and SNEGSKA (reference sequence). With 5 bases clipped from V and 6 bases from J, the junction kept 9 bases outside the gene matches. This CDR3 is 14 amino acids long.

This clonotype was seen a handful of times. The V gene is TRBV29-1, the J gene TRBJ2-7, with D perhaps matching TRBD2 (6 bases). Germline V CDR1 and CDR2: SQVTM, ANQGSEA. There are 14 residues in the CDR3. Trimming left V 0 bases short and J 4 bases short, with 13 bases between. The CDR3 here is CSVEDPGGRYEQYF. As DNA, the CDR3 is TGCAGCGTTGAAGATCCCGGGGGTAGGTACGAGCAGTACTTC.

This clonotype occurred a few times. The J gene is TRBJ2-5, the V gene TRBV14, with D maybe TRBD2 (5 bases). The CDR3 length is 15 residues. CDR1 and CDR2 from the germline V gene are SGHDN and FVKESK. V was clipped by 3 bases and J by 5 bases, with 16 bases between them. The CDR3 reads CASSQFRGSGETQYF. The DNA of the CDR3 is TGTGCCAGCAGCCAGTTCCGAGGGTCGGGGGAGACCCAGTACTTC.

The CDR3 nucleotides are TGTGCCAGCTCAGGGCGACAGGGTTCTTCGTCACCCCTCCACTTT. Its translation is CASSGRQGSSSPLHF. V gene TRBV18 combines with J gene TRBJ1-6; 7 nucleotides match TRBD1. This CDR3 comprises 15 residues. Germline V gene data show CDR1 as KGHSH and CDR2 as LQKENI. Trimming at V came to 5 bases and at J to 10 bases, leaving 11 bases not matched to a gene.

This clonotype was seen a few times. The chain joins TRBV27 to TRBJ1-5; no reliable D call. CDR1 is MNHEY, CDR2 SMNVEV, per germline (reference sequence). The ends were cut back, 2 bases at V and 4 bases at J, with 6 bases in the middle. The CDR3 is made up of 13 amino acids. The CDR3 coding sequence is TGTGCCAGCAGTTTAGACCAAAATCAGCCCCAGCATTTT. It codes for CASSLDQNQPQHF.

This clonotype was observed a handful of times. The DNA of the CDR3 is TGCAGCGTTGCAGACCCGGCCACCCTAACCTCCTACAATGAGCAGTTCTTC. Translated, it gives CSVADPATLTSYNEQFF. This rearrangement joins TRBV29-1 to TRBJ2-1; D gene unclear. CDR3 length equals 17 residues. Trimming shortened V by 4 bases and J by 0 bases, and 19 bases separated the two germline ends. Germline V CDR1 and CDR2: SQVTM, ANQGSEA.